What follows are 24 T cell receptor beta chains derived from one specimen sequenced in a study of cytomegalovirus exposure and HLA in healthy donors. The PCR made use of 60 Vbeta and 13 Jbeta primers. TCRdb keeps only in-frame clones here, not all; method: immunoSEQ multiplex PCR. The sample yields 220,000 or so clones, of which the top ten take up about 1%. Sequenced material: PBMCs. Receptor source: a girl between 2 and 10 years old in good health and CMV-seropositive.

The J gene is TRBJ1-5, the V gene TRBV27; possibly TRBD1 for D (6 bases). This CDR3 spans 18 amino acids. In germline, CDR1 is MNHEY, CDR2 SMNVEV (reference sequence). Trimming cost V 3 bases and J 4 bases, with 22 bases left between them. The CDR3 bases are TGTGCCAGCAGTTTTCTATGGGGGAGGGGGGCTCCAAATCAGCCCCAGCATTTT. Its translation: CASSFLWGRGAPNQPQHF.

The chain links TRBV7-2 to TRBJ2-1; 11 bases match TRBD2. J gave up 4 bases and V 8 bases, and 1 base lay outside the gene matches. Germline V gives CDR1 SGHTA, CDR2 FQGNSA. The CDR3 length is 13 residues. CDR3 DNA sequence: TGTGCCAGCGGGACTAGCGGTTACAATGAGCAGTTCTTC. Encoded protein: CASGTSGYNEQFF.

This chain connects TRBV29-1 to TRBJ2-5, with 7 bases aligning to TRBD1. The ends lost 2 bases at V and 5 bases at J; junction bases unmatched: 11. The CDR3 spans 15 residues. Germline loops: CDR1 SQVTM, CDR2 ANQGSEA. In DNA, the CDR3 is TGCAGCGTTGAAATAAGACAGGGTAGGGAGGAGACCCAGTACTTC. It translates to CSVEIRQGREETQYF.

The rearrangement links TRBV15 to TRBJ2-7; the match to TRBD2 covers 7 bases. This CDR3 contains 14 residues. Losses at the gene ends were 5 bases for V and 2 bases for J; bases not matched to a gene: 6. The germline gives CDR1 LNHNV, CDR2 YYDKDF (reference sequence). The CDR3 nucleotides read TGTGCCACCAGCTCGAGACTAGCCCCCTACGAGCAGTACTTC. This translates into CATSSRLAPYEQYF. The entire variable domain, with the rest obtained from reference TRBV15 and TRBJ2-7, is as follows: DAMVIQNPRYQVTQFGKPVTLSCSQTLNHNVMYWYQQKSSQAPKLLFHYYDKDFNNEADTPDNFQSRRPNTSFCFLDIRSPGLGDTAMYLCATSSRLAPYEQYFGPGTRLTVT.

As to this clone: Germline and junction disagree at one end, which may indicate a read error. This chain links TRBV27 with TRBJ2-1; no definite D call. Germline assignment: CDR1 MNHEY and CDR2 SMNVEV (reference sequence). The CDR3 has 16 amino acids. The CDR3 coding sequence is TGTGCCAGCAGTCATACTTGGATTAACTCCTACAGTGAGCAGTTCTTC. Its translation: CASSHTWINSYSEQFF.

This chain joins TRBV27 and TRBJ1-5, with 9 bases identical to TRBD1. Germline-derived CDR1 and CDR2 are MNHEY and SMNVEV (reference sequence). V lost 4 bases, J lost 11 bases, and 9 bases stayed unmatched. The CDR3 has 14 residues. The CDR3 sequence: CASSYRGPRDSQHF. CDR3 bases: TGTGCCAGCAGTTACAGGGGGCCCCGGGATTCCCAGCATTTT.

With respect to this clone: The same CDR3 arises from other DNA sequences in this sample as well. This rearrangement joins TRBV7-9 to TRBJ2-7, with 7 bases aligning to TRBD2. This CDR3 is 14 amino acids long. Germline values: CDR1 SEHNR, CDR2 FQNEAQ (reference sequence). V was clipped by 1 base and J by 2 bases; unmatched bases: 2. The CDR3 loop is CASSLGLAAYEQYF. The DNA for the CDR3 is TGTGCCAGCAGCTTAGGACTAGCCGCCTACGAGCAGTACTTC.

The rearrangement uses TRBV18 and TRBJ1-2, with D possibly TRBD1 on 5 matching bases. The V and J ends lost 5 bases and 4 bases respectively, with 11 bases between them. CDR3 size: 13 residues. The germline V gene has CDR1 KGHSH and CDR2 LQKENI. CDR3 loop: CASSGDSSYGYTF. As DNA, the CDR3 is TGTGCCAGCTCAGGGGACTCTAGCTATGGCTACACCTTC.

The CDR3 DNA follows: TGTGCCAGCAGCTCTAGCGGGAGGGATCGAAGTGAGCAGTTCTTC. Residues: CASSSSGRDRSEQFF. The rearrangement joins TRBV11-2 to TRBJ2-1; the match to TRBD2 covers 12 bases. Germline loops: CDR1 SGHAT, CDR2 FQNNGV. The CDR3 extends over 15 amino acids. Trimming took 4 bases from V and 9 from J; bases not matched to a gene: 7.

The chain links TRBV7-8 to TRBJ2-7; 7 nucleotides line up with TRBD2. V lost 6 bases, J lost 7 bases, and 12 bases stayed unmatched. CDR1 and CDR2 (germline): SGHVS, FQNEAQ. CDR3 length: 14 residues. DNA for the CDR3: TGTGCCAGCAGGGGTCCGAGGGAGGGCCTAGAGCAGTACTTC. This translates into CASRGPREGLEQYF.

The chain couples TRBV6-1 to TRBJ2-7; 7 bases agree with TRBD1. The length of the CDR3 is 15 residues. Per germline, CDR1 MNHNS and CDR2 SASEGT. V was pared by 7 bases and J by 4 bases, with 13 bases of the junction left unmatched. DNA of the CDR3: TGTGCCAGCACCCCGACAGGGAAGGGACAATACGAGCAGTACTTC. Residues: CASTPTGKGQYEQYF.

The chain is built from TRBV28 and TRBJ2-7; the D gene is possibly TRBD1 (6 bases). V was shortened by 3 bases and J by 9 bases, with 12 bases between the two germline ends. The CDR3 runs to 12 residues. CDR1 MDHEN and CDR2 SYDVKM come from the germline V gene. CDR3: CASSLTTGRQYF. The CDR3 DNA is TGTGCCAGCAGTTTGACAACAGGGCGGCAGTACTTC. Supplemented by reference TRBV28 and TRBJ2-7, the full variable domain reads DVKVTQSSRYLVKRTGEKVFLECVQDMDHENMFWYRQDPGLGLRLIYFSYDVKMKEKGDIPEGYSVSREKKERFSLILESASTNQTSMYLCASSLTTGRQYFGPGTRLTVT.

This rearrangement joins TRBV27 to TRBJ1-2, with TRBD1 as a possible D gene (5 bases). In germline, CDR1 is MNHEY, CDR2 SMNVEV (reference sequence). V was clipped by 6 bases and J by 8 bases, with 13 bases between them. The CDR3 totals 12 residues. The CDR3 region has the DNA TGTGCCAGCAGGGGGCGAGGAGAAGGCTACACCTTC. Translating it yields CASRGRGEGYTF.

This chain joins TRBV29-1 and TRBJ2-7; 7 positions match TRBD1. The V gene end was trimmed by 3 bases and the J gene end by 2 bases; junction bases not matched to a gene: 4. The CDR3 consists of 13 residues. Germline-derived CDR1 and CDR2 are SQVTM and ANQGSEA. CDR3 sequence (DNA): TGCAGCGTTGAGGGGACAGCGGCCTACGAGCAGTACTTC. Translated, it gives CSVEGTAAYEQYF.

The V and J genes are TRBV9 and TRBJ2-3; D is ambiguous. CDR1 is SGDLS, CDR2 YYNGEE, per germline. The CDR3 consists of 12 residues. V lost 2 bases and J lost 5, with 6 bases in between. The DNA for the CDR3 is TGTGCCAGCAGCGTTGGGCAAGATACGCAGTATTTT. Residues: CASSVGQDTQYF.

The chain joins TRBV16 to TRBJ2-2; tentatively, D is TRBD2 (6 bases). Trimming removed 4 bases at V and 4 bases at J, with 19 bases between. CDR3 length equals 17 residues. Per the germline V gene, CDR1 is KGHSY and CDR2 is FQNENV. CDR3 sequence reads: CASSRRNRDSPTGELFF. CDR3 in DNA: TGTGCCAGCAGCCGGAGGAACCGGGACTCTCCCACCGGGGAGCTGTTTTTT.

The chain uses TRBV7-9 and TRBJ1-1; D possibly corresponds to TRBD1 (5 bases). This CDR3 has 16 residues. Deletions cut 4 bases from V and 1 base from J, with 16 bases between. Germline CDR1 is SEHNR and CDR2 is FQNEAQ (reference sequence). Here the CDR3 reads CASSWKAGDPNTEAFF. CDR3 DNA: TGTGCCAGCAGCTGGAAGGCGGGGGATCCGAACACTGAAGCTTTCTTT. Full variable domain (rest looked up from reference TRBV7-9 and TRBJ1-1): DTGVSQNPRHKITKRGQNVTFRCDPISEHNRLYWYRQTLGQGPEFLTYFQNEAQLEKSRLLSDRFSAERPKGSFSTLEIQRTEQGDSAMYLCASSWKAGDPNTEAFFGQGTRLTVV.

This sequence joins TRBV27 and TRBJ1-5; tentatively, D is TRBD1 (6 bases). The CDR3 extends over 13 amino acids. V shed 6 bases and J shed 3 bases, with 9 bases lying between them. Germline V gene data show CDR1 as MNHEY and CDR2 as SMNVEV (reference sequence). The CDR3 nucleotides read TGTGCCAGCAGACGGACAGTCAATCAGCCCCAGCATTTT. This codes for CASRRTVNQPQHF.

V and J are TRBV10-1 and TRBJ2-5; 10 bases line up with TRBD1. With the DNA end fitting TRBJ2-7 better, the J assignment may be wrong. Germline V gene sequence: CDR1 WNHNN, CDR2 SYGVQD (reference sequence). The CDR3 runs to 14 residues. CDR3 DNA sequence: TGCGCCAGCAGCTCGGGACAGGGGACCCACGAGCAGTACTTC. This gives the protein CASSSGQGTHEQYF.

V gene TRBV14 combines with J gene TRBJ2-3; no definite D call. Germline V gives CDR1 SGHDN, CDR2 FVKESK. This CDR3 is built from 14 residues. The V end was cut by 1 base, the J end by 0 bases, with 5 bases between. The CDR3: CASSQVSSTDTQYF. CDR3 DNA sequence: TGTGCCAGCAGCCAAGTATCGAGCACAGATACGCAGTATTTT.

The J gene is TRBJ1-2, the V gene TRBV28, with D maybe TRBD1 (5 bases). The V gene's germline CDR1 is MDHEN and CDR2 SYDVKM. The CDR3 covers 13 residues. Trimming cost V 6 bases and J 8 bases, with 16 bases left between them. The chain's CDR3 is CASRRRQGLGYTF. As DNA, the CDR3 is TGTGCCAGCAGACGTAGGCAGGGATTGGGCTACACCTTC.

J is TRBJ2-1 and V is TRBV19; D ambiguous. The ends were cut back, 7 bases at V and 0 bases at J, with 10 bases in the middle. This CDR3 region has 14 residues. Germline V gene sequence: CDR1 LNHDA, CDR2 SQIVND (reference sequence). This CDR3 reads CASKLSYSYNEQFF. The CDR3 DNA is TGTGCCAGTAAACTATCTTACTCCTACAATGAGCAGTTCTTC. Drawing the rest from reference TRBV19 and TRBJ2-1, the complete variable domain is DGGITQSPKYLFRKEGQNVTLSCEQNLNHDAMYWYRQDPGQGLRLIYYSQIVNDFQKGDIAEGYSVSREKKESFPLTVTSAQKNPTAFYLCASKLSYSYNEQFFGPGTRLTVL.

The V call is TRBV25-1, the J call TRBJ2-1, with a tentative D call TRBD2 (6 bases). Deletions cut 5 bases from V and 8 bases from J, with 10 bases between. Germline V gene sequence: CDR1 MGHDK, CDR2 SYGVNS. The CDR3 has 12 residues. This chain's CDR3 is CASSPWGDEQFF. In DNA form, the CDR3 reads TGTGCCAGCAGTCCCTGGGGGGATGAGCAGTTCTTC.

The V and J genes are TRBV27 and TRBJ1-4; D is unresolved. Germline V lookup: CDR1 MNHEY, CDR2 SMNVEV (reference sequence). V was shortened by 8 bases and J by 16 bases, with 11 bases between the two germline ends. This CDR3 is 9 amino acids long. CDR3 sequence: CASVHPGFF. Written as DNA, the CDR3 is TGTGCCAGCGTACATCCGGGGTTTTTT.